A selection of T cell receptor beta chains follows, all from one sample in a study of cytomegalovirus exposure and HLA in healthy donors. Some clones are missing from TCRdb's copy, which holds only in-frame ones; the method was immunoSEQ multiplex PCR. The sample holds 75,000 to 90,000 clones, roughly 80% seen once. Sequenced: PBMCs. The source of these receptors is a human donor in good health. The conserved cysteine and the conserved F or W are not part of the CDR3 here.

V gene	CDR3 protein
TRBV29-1	SVTGGYEQY
TRBV6-5	ASSYQDRVYEQY
TRBV7-2	ASLKGQGYTEAF
TRBV19	ASTRDRGVAEAF
TRBV6-5	ASSNSGAGTDTQY
TRBV2	ASRKGLTGTDTQY
TRBV12-5	ASGGGRSSGNTIY
TRBV20-1	SASYNEQF
TRBV5-1	ASSLSRVVNTEAF
TRBV5-1	ASSRGPETQY
TRBV29-1	SPRGTRRANVLT
TRBV5-4	ASSLDGATNEKLF
TRBV29-1	SVVFPHQETQY
TRBV27	ASSLWAGLAKNIQY
TRBV5-6	ASSLADGTEVLEQY
TRBV6-1	ASSETRVDEQY
TRBV7-7	ASSLGRDSSNEQF
TRBV5-6	ASSWLGNTEAF
TRBV27	ASSSQERGGRDTQY
TRBV27	ASSSGQSTDTQY
TRBV4-1	ASSQIAQGEEKLF
TRBV7-9	ASSRSDRGNTGELF
TRBV6-5	ASSYSPGTNYEQY
TRBV5-1	ASSSKGGPNGDTQY
TRBV25-1	ASSDQRGANTEAF
TRBV5-5	ASSPDSSYNSPLH
TRBV19	ASSIDRSIGYT
TRBV30	AWTGWGGEQY
TRBV4-1	ASSRGGEQY